Listed here is a single T cell receptor (beta chain). The entry originates in a study of blood T cell repertoires in COVID-19. About the study: Samples taken during acute and convalescent COVID-19 were collected in the United States, Italy and Spain. PBMCs, B-cell-depleted T cells, or T cells were the source of the cDNA or gDNA that made up the material.

Germline CDR1 LGHNA, CDR2 YSLEER. The CDR3 is 14 amino acids. Trimming removed 1 base from V and 2 bases from J, with 5 bases in between. Source study methods: Researchers report that nucleated cell counts were estimated from reference gene primer amplification. Profiling relied on immunoSEQ multiplex PCR, and the TCRdb table lists in-frame clones only, not all of them. That table gives V, J and clone size, and the DNA gave D and trimming. The table records tens of thousands of clones, 80% to 90% of them present only once. This receptor was taken from a human donor in a cohort sampled during active COVID-19. The specimen sequenced was peripheral blood. The V and J genes are TRBV4-3 and TRBJ2-2, with D unclear. CDR3 region: CASSQGANTGELFF. As DNA, the CDR3 is TGCGCCAGCAGCCAAGGAGCCAACACCGGGGAGCTGTTTTTT.